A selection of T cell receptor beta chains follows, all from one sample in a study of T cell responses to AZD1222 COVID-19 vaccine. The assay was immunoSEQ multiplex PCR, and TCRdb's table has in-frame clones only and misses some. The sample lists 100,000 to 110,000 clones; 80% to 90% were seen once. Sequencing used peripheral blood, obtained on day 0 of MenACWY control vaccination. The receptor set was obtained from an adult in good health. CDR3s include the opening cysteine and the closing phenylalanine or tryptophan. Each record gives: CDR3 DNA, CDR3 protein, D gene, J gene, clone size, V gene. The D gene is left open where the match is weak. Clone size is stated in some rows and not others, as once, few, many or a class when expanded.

CDR3nt: TGCGCCAGCAGCCAACCCCGACAGGGTGGCACAGATACGCAGTATTTT; CDR3aa: CASSQPRQGGTDTQYF; d_gene: TRBD1; j_gene: TRBJ2-3; abundance: .; v_gene: TRBV5-1
CDR3nt: TGTGCCAGCAGCATGCTAACCAGGGGTGATTCACCCCTCCACTTT; CDR3aa: CASSMLTRGDSPLHF; d_gene: .; j_gene: TRBJ1-6; abundance: .; v_gene: TRBV5-8
CDR3nt: TGTGCCAGCAGTTCACAGGGTAGTCAGCCCCAGCATTTT; CDR3aa: CASSSQGSQPQHF; d_gene: .; j_gene: TRBJ1-5; abundance: .; v_gene: TRBV25-1
CDR3nt: TGTGCCAGCAGAAGTAGCGGGAGTCGCGGGGAGCTGTTTTTT; CDR3aa: CASRSSGSRGELFF; d_gene: TRBD2; j_gene: TRBJ2-2; abundance: .; v_gene: TRBV6-5
CDR3nt: TGTGCCAGCAGCCCCCGGACAGGAAGAACCTACAATGAGCAGTTCTTC; CDR3aa: CASSPRTGRTYNEQFF; d_gene: TRBD1; j_gene: TRBJ2-1; abundance: .; v_gene: TRBV14
CDR3nt: TGTGCCAGTACCCGAAACGAGGGAAGGGCTGAAGCTTTCTTT; CDR3aa: CASTRNEGRAEAFF; d_gene: .; j_gene: TRBJ1-1; abundance: .; v_gene: TRBV19
CDR3nt: TGTGCCAGCAGTTCCTTGGAGGGGATCTATGGCTACACCTTC; CDR3aa: CASSSLEGIYGYTF; d_gene: .; j_gene: TRBJ1-2; abundance: .; v_gene: TRBV28
CDR3nt: TGTGCCAGCAGAGGCTGCCCAGGGGGCTGGAACTATGGCTACACCTTC; CDR3aa: CASRGCPGGWNYGYTF; d_gene: .; j_gene: TRBJ1-2; abundance: .; v_gene: TRBV21-1
CDR3nt: TGTGCCAGCAGCGACAGCGGGGGGTCAAGGGAGCAGTACTTC; CDR3aa: CASSDSGGSREQYF; d_gene: TRBD2; j_gene: TRBJ2-7; abundance: once; v_gene: TRBV7-9
CDR3nt: TGTGCCAGCAGCACTGGGACGGCCGATAATTCACCCCTCCACTTT; CDR3aa: CASSTGTADNSPLHF; d_gene: .; j_gene: TRBJ1-6; abundance: .; v_gene: TRBV2
CDR3nt: TGTGCCAGCAGTTCACAGGGACCCTCAGGCTATGGCTACACCTTC; CDR3aa: CASSSQGPSGYGYTF; d_gene: .; j_gene: TRBJ1-2; abundance: .; v_gene: TRBV28
CDR3nt: TGCGCCAGCAGCCAAGATTGGGGGGAGCAGTTCTTC; CDR3aa: CASSQDWGEQFF; d_gene: .; j_gene: TRBJ2-1; abundance: .; v_gene: TRBV4-3
CDR3nt: TGTGCCAGCAGTGAAGCGAACCCTATGGGAGGAAACACCATATATTTT; CDR3aa: CASSEANPMGGNTIYF; d_gene: .; j_gene: TRBJ1-3; abundance: .; v_gene: TRBV2
CDR3nt: TGTGCCAGCAGTTTAGGGAACACTGAAGCTTTCTTT; CDR3aa: CASSLGNTEAFF; d_gene: .; j_gene: TRBJ1-1; abundance: .; v_gene: TRBV28
CDR3nt: TGCGCCAGCAGCCAAAAGACAGGGGAAGGGGGCACTGAAGCTTTCTTT; CDR3aa: CASSQKTGEGGTEAFF; d_gene: TRBD1; j_gene: TRBJ1-1; abundance: once; v_gene: TRBV4-1
CDR3nt: TGTGCCAGCGAATCTAGCGGGGGATCCTACAATGAGCAGTTCTTC; CDR3aa: CASESSGGSYNEQFF; d_gene: TRBD2; j_gene: TRBJ2-1; abundance: .; v_gene: TRBV6-5
CDR3nt: TGTGCAAGTCGCTTAGACAGACAGGGGTTGAACACTGAAGCTTTCTTT; CDR3aa: CASRLDRQGLNTEAFF; d_gene: .; j_gene: TRBJ1-1; abundance: .; v_gene: TRBV12-2